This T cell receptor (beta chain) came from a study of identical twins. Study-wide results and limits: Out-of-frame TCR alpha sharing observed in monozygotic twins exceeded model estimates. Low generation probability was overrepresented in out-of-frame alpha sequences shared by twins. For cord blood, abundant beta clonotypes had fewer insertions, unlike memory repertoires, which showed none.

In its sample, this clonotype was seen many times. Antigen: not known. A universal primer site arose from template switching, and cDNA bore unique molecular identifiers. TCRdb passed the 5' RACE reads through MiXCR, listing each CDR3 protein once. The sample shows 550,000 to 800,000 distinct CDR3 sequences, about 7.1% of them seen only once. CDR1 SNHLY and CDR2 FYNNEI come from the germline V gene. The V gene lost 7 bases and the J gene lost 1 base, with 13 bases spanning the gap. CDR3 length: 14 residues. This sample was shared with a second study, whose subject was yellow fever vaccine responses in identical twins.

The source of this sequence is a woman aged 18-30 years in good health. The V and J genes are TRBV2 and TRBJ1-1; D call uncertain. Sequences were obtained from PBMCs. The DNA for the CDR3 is TGTGCCAGCATTCGGGCTACGACGAACACTGAAGCTTTCTTT. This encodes CASIRATTNTEAFF.